The following is a TCR beta chain sequence with its context. Its antigen remains unknown. Germline CDR1 reads MNHEY; CDR2 reads SMNVEV (reference sequence). Trimming stripped 5 bases from V and 7 bases from J, with 14 bases between. The CDR3 loop spans 14 amino acids. Repertoires were generated with immunoSEQ multiplex PCR, while TCRdb's copy carries only in-frame clones and drops some. The sample lists approximately 2,000 clones; roughly four fifths were seen once. This record comes from a study of chemoradiotherapy in HPV16-positive cancers. Background on the study: Candidate HPV-specific T-cell clones and common TCR motifs came from functional assays in two HPV16-positive patients.

Broader study findings: Functional assays defining HPV-specific T cells used only a couple of HPV16-positive patients.

The rearrangement links TRBV27 to TRBJ2-2, with a tentative D call TRBD1 (5 bases). The material sequenced was tumor tissue, taken from a patient who underwent chemoradiotherapy. The sequence came from a human donor with HPV-associated anogenital cancer. The CDR3 region has the DNA TGTGCCAGCAGTCGTCAGGGTCAGAACGGGGAGCTGTTTTTT. Its protein product is CASSRQGQNGELFF.